This T cell receptor (beta chain) was documented in a study of cytomegalovirus exposure and HLA in healthy donors. Points from the study as a whole: Versus the approximately 720-donor mean, an Asian-associated ancestry cluster reportedly showed fewer N-insertions in a later analysis. Cytomegalovirus association was assigned to more than 150 TCR beta chains.

About this clone: The antigen is undetermined.

Donors sampled were nominally healthy, though unrecorded immune exposures were likely. Germline V gene sequence: CDR1 SEHNR, CDR2 FQNEAQ (reference sequence). The CDR3 has 15 residues. With 3 bases clipped from V and 3 bases from J, the junction kept 3 bases outside the gene matches. The study ran its PCR with 60 Vbeta and 13 Jbeta primers. Per the original methods: An analysis performed later counted 81 million or so unique TCR beta chains (approximately 11 million of them shared). Method: immunoSEQ multiplex PCR; TCRdb's copy keeps in-frame clones and lacks some. V and J calls plus clone size are reproduced from that table; the DNA served to infer D and trimming. The repertoire holds about 140,000 clones, with more than 75% as singletons.

The chain recombines TRBV7-9 with TRBJ2-1; 9 bases line up with TRBD2. Sequenced sample: PBMCs. This sequence originates from a male donor in good health and CMV-seronegative. In nucleotides, the CDR3 is TGTGCCAGCAGCTTTGGGCGGGGGGGCTACAATGAGCAGTTCTTC. Amino acid sequence: CASSFGRGGYNEQFF. The whole variable domain, filled in from reference TRBV7-9 and TRBJ2-1, reads DTGVSQNPRHKITKRGQNVTFRCDPISEHNRLYWYRQTLGQGPEFLTYFQNEAQLEKSRLLSDRFSAERPKGSFSTLEIQRTEQGDSAMYLCASSFGRGGYNEQFFGPGTRLTVL.